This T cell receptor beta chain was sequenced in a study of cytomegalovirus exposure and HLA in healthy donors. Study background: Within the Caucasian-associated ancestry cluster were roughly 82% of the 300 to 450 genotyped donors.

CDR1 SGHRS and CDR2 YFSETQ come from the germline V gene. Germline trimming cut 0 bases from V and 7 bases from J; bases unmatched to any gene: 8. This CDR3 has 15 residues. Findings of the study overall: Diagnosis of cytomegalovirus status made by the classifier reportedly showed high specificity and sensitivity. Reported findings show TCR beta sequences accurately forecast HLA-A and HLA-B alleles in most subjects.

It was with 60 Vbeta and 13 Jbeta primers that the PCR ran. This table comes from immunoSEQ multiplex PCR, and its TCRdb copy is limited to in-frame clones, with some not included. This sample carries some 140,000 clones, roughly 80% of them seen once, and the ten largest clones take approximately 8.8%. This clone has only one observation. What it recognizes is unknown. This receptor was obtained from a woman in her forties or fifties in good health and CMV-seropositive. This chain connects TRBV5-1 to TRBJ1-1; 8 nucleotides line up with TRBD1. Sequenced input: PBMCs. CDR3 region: CASSLAPTGAGEAFF. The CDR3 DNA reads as TGCGCCAGCAGCTTGGCCCCGACAGGGGCCGGTGAAGCTTTCTTT.